The T cell receptor beta chain described here comes from a study of cytomegalovirus exposure and HLA in healthy donors. The assay was immunoSEQ multiplex PCR, and TCRdb's table has in-frame clones only and misses some. Altogether about 170,000 clones are present, approximately 86% being singletons, with the ten largest covering 2% to 2.5%. The receptor was isolated from a young woman in good health and CMV-seronegative. Sample: PBMCs.

The CDR3 DNA is TGTGCCAGCAGCTTACAGGATAATGAAAAACTGTTTTTT. Translation gives CASSLQDNEKLFF. The gene calls are TRBV7-6 and TRBJ1-4, with D unresolved. The germline V gene encodes CDR1 SGHVS and CDR2 FNYEAQ. With 2 bases removed from V and 4 bases from J, the gap between germline ends came to 5 bases. The CDR3 spans 13 residues.